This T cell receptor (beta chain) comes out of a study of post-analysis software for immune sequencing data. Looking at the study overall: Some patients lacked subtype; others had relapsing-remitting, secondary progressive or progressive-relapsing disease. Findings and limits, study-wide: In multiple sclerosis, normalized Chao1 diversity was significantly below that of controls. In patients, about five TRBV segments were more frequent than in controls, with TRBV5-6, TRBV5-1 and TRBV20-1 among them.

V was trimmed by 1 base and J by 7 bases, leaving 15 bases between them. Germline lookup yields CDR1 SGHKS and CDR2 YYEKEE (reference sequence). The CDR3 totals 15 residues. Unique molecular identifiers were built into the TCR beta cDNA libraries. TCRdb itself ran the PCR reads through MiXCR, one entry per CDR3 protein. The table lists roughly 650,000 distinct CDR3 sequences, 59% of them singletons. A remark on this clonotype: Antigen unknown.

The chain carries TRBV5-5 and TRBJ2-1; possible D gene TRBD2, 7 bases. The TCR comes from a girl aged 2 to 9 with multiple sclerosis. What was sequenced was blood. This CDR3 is CASSLLGGPGNEQFF. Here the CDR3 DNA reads TGTGCCAGCAGCTTGTTGGGGGGGCCGGGTAATGAGCAGTTCTTC.